Following are 28 T cell receptor beta chains from one sample sequenced in a study of shared clonotypes between healthy human individuals (dated by TCRdb to about 2020). CD8 naive samples were obtained by positive selection for CCR7 among CD45RO-negative cells, yielding a CD45RA+CCR7+ population from which TemRA cells were excluded. The receptor library was made with the immunoSEQ multiplex PCR assay. TCRdb mirrors the immuneACCESS table, restricted to in-frame sequences. Some clones are absent from its copies; in checked studies, under half trace to an unresolved V gene, and the reason for the others is unknown. The table for this sample lists about 2.1 million clones; under 95% of them were counted only once. Approximately 1.7% of the sample belongs to the ten largest clones. Sequenced material: naive CD8+ T cells from PBMCs. What this sample's cell subset or site label stands for: CD45RA+CCR7+. These receptors originate from a man younger than 30 in good health. Some clones in this sample may be carry-over from other donors' samples.

J is TRBJ2-3 and V is TRBV4-1, with D perhaps TRBD1 or TRBD2 (5 bases each). Germline V gene data show CDR1 as MGHRA and CDR2 as YSYEKL. Trimming took off 3 bases at V and 0 bases at J, with 16 bases between the two ends. The CDR3 sequence is 17 residues long. The CDR3 here is CASSHTRDPPSTDTQYF. Here the CDR3 DNA reads TGCGCCAGCAGCCATACCCGGGACCCACCGAGCACAGATACGCAGTATTTT.

J is TRBJ2-2 and V is TRBV27; D not certain. Trimming stripped 2 bases from V and 9 bases from J, with 13 bases between. Germline V CDR1 and CDR2: MNHEY, SMNVEV (reference sequence). The CDR3 runs 14 residues. The CDR3 is CASSLIPVGRELFF. As DNA, the CDR3 is TGTGCCAGCAGTTTAATCCCAGTAGGTCGGGAGCTGTTTTTT.

This chain links TRBV7-9 with TRBJ1-2; no firm D call. From germline, CDR1 is SEHNR and CDR2 FQNEAQ (reference sequence). The CDR3 loop spans 11 amino acids. V lost 3 bases and J lost 9, with 8 bases in between. The CDR3 coding sequence is TGTGCCAGCAGCTTCGAGGGTAGCTACACCTTC. Protein: CASSFEGSYTF.

The chain carries TRBV10-3 and TRBJ1-2, with D hard to call. V lost 3 bases and J 0 bases, leaving 11 bases between the germline ends. CDR1 ENHRY and CDR2 SYGVKD come from the germline V gene. The CDR3 loop spans 15 amino acids. The CDR3 here is CAISDRTETNYGYTF. In DNA, the CDR3 is TGTGCCATCAGTGATAGGACCGAAACTAACTATGGCTACACCTTC.

This chain connects TRBV11-1 to TRBJ2-7, with TRBD1 identical over 10 bases. V gave up 3 bases and J gave up 5 bases; unmatched junction bases: 7. This CDR3 has 15 residues. Germline V CDR1 and CDR2: SGHAT, FQDESV (reference sequence). This CDR3 reads CASSLWTGGGHEQYF. The CDR3, as DNA: TGTGCCAGCAGCTTGTGGACAGGGGGAGGGCACGAGCAGTACTTC.

In this sample, this clone turned up a few times. The chain links TRBV7-9 to TRBJ1-4; D is possibly TRBD1 (6 bases). This CDR3 has 16 amino acids. In germline, CDR1 is SEHNR, CDR2 FQNEAQ (reference sequence). Trimming removed 5 bases from V and 6 bases from J, with 19 bases in between. CDR3 region: CASSLPTGWKDEKLFF. The CDR3 region has the DNA TGTGCCAGCAGCCTCCCTACAGGGTGGAAGGATGAAAAACTGTTTTTT.

CDR3: CASSVKPGIAAFF. The CDR3 nucleotides are TGTGCCAGCAGCGTGAAACCAGGGATCGCGGCTTTCTTT. This sequence joins TRBV9 and TRBJ1-1; D perhaps matches TRBD1 (5 bases). Germline V gene sequence: CDR1 SGDLS, CDR2 YYNGEE. The germline V and J ends were trimmed by 2 bases and 11 bases, with 16 bases remaining between them. CDR3 size: 13 residues.

The chain is built from TRBV27 and TRBJ2-1; 11 nucleotides agree with TRBD1. Germline V lookup: CDR1 MNHEY, CDR2 SMNVEV (reference sequence). V shed 5 bases and J 7 bases; nucleotides not matched to a gene: 13. The CDR3 extends over 17 amino acids. The CDR3 DNA reads TGTGCCAGCAGTCCCCTGGGACAGGGGGGGGAATGGAATGAGCAGTTCTTC. Amino acids: CASSPLGQGGEWNEQFF.

This clone appeared a single time. Here the CDR3 reads CASSQDLLAGTYNEQFF. The DNA for the CDR3 is TGTGCCAGCAGCCAAGATCTGCTAGCGGGAACCTACAATGAGCAGTTCTTC. This chain links TRBV4-2 with TRBJ2-1, with TRBD2 identical over 9 bases. The CDR3 contains 17 residues. Germline CDR1 LGHNA, CDR2 YNFKEQ. V lost 0 bases to trimming and J lost 2 bases; unmatched junction nucleotides: 5.

This chain links TRBV27 with TRBJ2-1; tentatively, D is TRBD1 (5 bases). CDR3 length: 15 amino acids. V lost 6 bases to trimming and J lost 7 bases, with 19 bases between them. Germline V lookup: CDR1 MNHEY, CDR2 SMNVEV (reference sequence). The CDR3 sequence is CASRISLEGVNEQFF. The CDR3 nucleotides are TGTGCCAGCAGAATTTCTTTAGAAGGGGTTAATGAGCAGTTCTTC.

This chain joins TRBV7-9 and TRBJ2-1; 9 positions match TRBD2. Germline assignment: CDR1 SEHNR and CDR2 FQNEAQ (reference sequence). CDR3 length equals 12 residues. The CDR3 is CGGLASYNEQFF. Written as DNA, the CDR3 is TGTGGGGGACTAGCATCCTACAATGAGCAGTTCTTC.

In the case of this clone: This sample includes further DNA sequences coding for the same CDR3. The gene calls are TRBV10-3 and TRBJ1-5; D gene ambiguous. The length of the CDR3 is 14 residues. V was pared by 0 bases and J by 0 bases, with 3 bases between. Germline V lookup: CDR1 ENHRY, CDR2 SYGVKD. CDR3 region: CAISESGSNQPQHF. CDR3 coding DNA: TGTGCCATCAGTGAGTCGGGTAGCAATCAGCCCCAGCATTTT.

The V call is TRBV4-1, the J call TRBJ2-1; 7 positions agree with TRBD1. Germline values: CDR1 MGHRA, CDR2 YSYEKL. The CDR3 sequence is 16 residues long. V lost 0 bases to trimming and J lost 9 bases; unmatched junction nucleotides: 11. The CDR3 DNA reads TGCGCCAGCAGCCAAGACGTGCGGACAGGTCGTCGTGAGCAGTTCTTC. Protein product: CASSQDVRTGRREQFF.

The CDR3 nucleotides are TGTGCCAGCAGCTCTCGGACCTCACTTGGTTCCGTTGAAAAACTGTTTTTT. It yields the protein CASSSRTSLGSVEKLFF. The chain carries TRBV7-9 and TRBJ1-4; no firm D call. Germline V CDR1 and CDR2: SEHNR, FQNEAQ (reference sequence). Trimming stripped 4 bases from V and 7 bases from J, with 22 bases between. The CDR3 consists of 17 residues.

The chain combines TRBV4-1 with TRBJ2-1; 9 bases are a match to TRBD2. CDR1 MGHRA and CDR2 YSYEKL come from the germline V gene. V lost 3 bases and J lost 7; bases outside the gene matches: 4. This CDR3 spans 14 amino acids. CDR3 amino acids: CASSQREGLNEQFF. DNA of the CDR3: TGCGCCAGCAGCCAGCGGGAGGGCTTGAATGAGCAGTTCTTC.

The V gene is TRBV7-9, the J gene TRBJ2-1, with a possible D match to TRBD2 (7 bases). This CDR3 comprises 14 residues. Deletions cut 1 base from V and 8 bases from J, with 12 bases between. Germline CDR1 and CDR2: SEHNR and FQNEAQ (reference sequence). The chain's CDR3 is CASSLGGREYEQFF. As DNA, the CDR3 is TGTGCCAGCAGCTTAGGGGGGCGGGAGTATGAGCAGTTCTTC.

This rearrangement joins TRBV2 to TRBJ1-1, with 9 bases matching TRBD1. Germline CDR1 SNHLY, CDR2 FYNNEI. The CDR3 is 14 amino acids. Germline trimming cut 7 bases from V and 5 bases from J; bases unmatched to any gene: 8. The CDR3 loop reads CASKTGTGWTEAFF. For the CDR3, the DNA is TGTGCCAGCAAGACCGGGACAGGGTGGACTGAAGCTTTCTTT.

The chain employs TRBV7-3 and TRBJ2-7; a possible D gene is TRBD1 (5 bases). V was clipped by 2 bases and J by 4 bases, with 15 bases between them. The CDR3 length is 15 residues. Germline loops: CDR1 SGHTA, CDR2 FQGTGA. CDR3 DNA sequence: TGTGCCAGCAGCTTAGGTTGGGGCACCTCGTACGAGCAGTACTTC. Its protein product is CASSLGWGTSYEQYF.

This clone was detected only once. The chain is built from TRBV30 and TRBJ2-7; D is uncertain. Germline V gives CDR1 GTSNPN, CDR2 SVGIG (reference sequence). The ends were cut back, 4 bases at V and 3 bases at J, with 16 bases in the middle. This CDR3 is 14 amino acids long. CDR3 amino acids: CAWNTPGRVYEQYF. The CDR3 DNA reads as TGTGCCTGGAATACTCCAGGTAGGGTCTACGAGCAGTACTTC. The whole variable domain, remainder taken from reference TRBV30 and TRBJ2-7, is SQTIHQWPATLVQPVGSPLSLECTVEGTSNPNLYWYRQAAGRGLQLLFYSVGIGQISSEVPQNLSASRPQDRQFILSSKKLLLSDSGFYLCAWNTPGRVYEQYFGPGTRLTVT.

This chain connects TRBV2 to TRBJ1-4; D is unresolved. V was cut by 6 bases and J by 0 bases, with 17 bases left in between. The CDR3 runs to 17 residues. Germline V CDR1 and CDR2: SNHLY, FYNNEI. The CDR3, as DNA: TGTGCCAGCAGGCTTAGCGGCACACGAACAACTAATGAAAAACTGTTTTTT. Its protein is CASRLSGTRTTNEKLFF.

This clone was observed once. The rearrangement links TRBV27 to TRBJ2-7, with 10 positions matching TRBD1. V lost 5 bases to trimming and J lost 6 bases; unmatched junction nucleotides: 4. The CDR3 covers 13 residues. Germline CDR1 reads MNHEY; CDR2 reads SMNVEV (reference sequence). CDR3: CASSTGTGVEQYF. As DNA, the CDR3 is TGTGCCAGCAGTACCGGGACAGGGGTCGAGCAGTACTTC.

This chain connects TRBV4-2 to TRBJ2-7, with D possibly being TRBD1 (5 bases). CDR1 LGHNA and CDR2 YNFKEQ come from the germline V gene. The CDR3 contains 15 residues. The V and J ends lost 0 bases and 2 bases respectively, with 11 bases between them. This chain's CDR3 is CASSQEWGGAYEQYF. Here the CDR3 DNA reads TGTGCCAGCAGCCAAGAATGGGGCGGAGCCTACGAGCAGTACTTC.

This chain uses TRBV28 with TRBJ2-3; 9 positions agree with TRBD2. The CDR3 has 17 amino acids. Germline CDR1 and CDR2: MDHEN and SYDVKM. V shed 0 bases and J 4 bases; nucleotides not matched to a gene: 8. The DNA of the CDR3 is TGTGCCAGCAGTTTATGGGTAGCTAGCGGGACCCCAGATACGCAGTATTTT. It yields the protein CASSLWVASGTPDTQYF.

The DNA for the CDR3 is TGTGCCAGCAGCCGGAGAGGTGTAAACATTCAGTACTTC. Its protein is CASSRRGVNIQYF. This chain connects TRBV28 to TRBJ2-4; D is unclear. V shed 6 bases and J shed 6 bases, with 12 bases lying between them. The CDR3 sequence is 13 residues long. CDR1 is MDHEN and CDR2 is SYDVKM in the germline V gene.

This sequence joins TRBV7-9 and TRBJ2-7, with D possibly matching TRBD1 (5 bases). The CDR3 is made up of 13 amino acids. V gave up 5 bases and J gave up 0 bases, with 8 bases separating them. The V gene's germline CDR1 is SEHNR and CDR2 FQNEAQ (reference sequence). CDR3 in amino acids: CASSADSSYEQYF. DNA of the CDR3: TGTGCCAGCAGCGCCGACAGCTCCTACGAGCAGTACTTC.

The chain recombines TRBV27 with TRBJ1-2, with D possibly TRBD1 on 6 matching bases. The germline V gene has CDR1 MNHEY and CDR2 SMNVEV (reference sequence). The V end lost 6 bases, the J end lost 7 bases, and 12 bases lay between the germline ends. CDR3 length equals 12 residues. The CDR3 region has the DNA TGTGCCAGCAGGTCAGGGGCTTCTGGCTACACCTTC. This codes for CASRSGASGYTF.

The chain uses TRBV4-2 and TRBJ1-5, with 9 nucleotides matching TRBD1. V shed 0 bases and J 4 bases; nucleotides not matched to a gene: 13. Per the germline V gene, CDR1 is LGHNA and CDR2 is YNFKEQ. The length of the CDR3 is 19 residues. The CDR3 reads CASSQDRGQGGWRNQPQHF. DNA of the CDR3: TGTGCCAGCAGCCAAGACAGGGGACAGGGAGGATGGAGGAATCAGCCCCAGCATTTT.

J is TRBJ2-7 and V is TRBV5-6, with 10 bases matching TRBD1. The CDR3 extends over 15 amino acids. Germline values: CDR1 SGHDT, CDR2 YYEEEE. Germline trimming cut 3 bases from V and 7 bases from J; bases unmatched to any gene: 10. The CDR3 DNA reads TGTGCCAGCAGCTGGCCCGGGACAGGGGCGGGGGAGCAGTACTTC. Residues: CASSWPGTGAGEQYF.